The 25 T cell receptor beta chains below all came from one sample that was sequenced in a study of shared clonotypes between healthy human individuals. Profiled with immunoSEQ multiplex PCR; TCRdb holds only in-frame clones, not every one. The sample consists of approximately 2.5 million clones, over 85% of them appearing once. The sample consisted of naive CD4+ T cells from PBMCs. As for subset: CD45RA+ positively selected. All receptors come from a man younger than 35 in good health. Some clones in this sample may be carry-over from other donors' samples.

The chain combines TRBV4-2 with TRBJ2-1, with D possibly being TRBD2 (6 bases). Germline-derived CDR1 and CDR2 are LGHNA and YNFKEQ. Trimming removed 1 base from V and 0 bases from J, with 10 bases in between. The CDR3 has 16 amino acids. Written as DNA, the CDR3 is TGTGCCAGCAGCCAAGCCCGGGGGAGCTCCTACAATGAGCAGTTCTTC. Translation gives CASSQARGSSYNEQFF.

The gene calls are TRBV7-3 and TRBJ2-3; perhaps TRBD1 as D (6 bases). The V and J ends lost 5 bases and 2 bases respectively, with 11 bases between them. The CDR3 consists of 14 residues. From germline, CDR1 is SGHTA and CDR2 FQGTGA. Here the CDR3 reads CASSPTGFTDTQYF. The CDR3 DNA reads TGTGCCAGCAGCCCTACAGGGTTCACAGATACGCAGTATTTT.

This sequence joins TRBV27 and TRBJ2-2; D is uncertain. The germline V gene encodes CDR1 MNHEY and CDR2 SMNVEV (reference sequence). The CDR3 is 15 amino acids. V dropped 2 bases and J dropped 7 bases, with 14 bases sitting between them. The CDR3 DNA reads as TGTGCCAGCAGTTTACCCCACGGCTTTGGCGGGGAGCTGTTTTTT. Translated: CASSLPHGFGGELFF.

The chain has TRBV6-1 and TRBJ2-3; D assignment may be TRBD1 or TRBD2 (5 bases each). The V end was cut by 7 bases, the J end by 0 bases, with 14 bases between. Germline V lookup: CDR1 MNHNS, CDR2 SASEGT. The CDR3 contains 15 residues. The CDR3 loop reads CASTARDGSTDTQYF. The CDR3 DNA follows: TGTGCCAGCACCGCCCGGGACGGTAGCACAGATACGCAGTATTTT.

This chain uses TRBV28 with TRBJ1-5, with 7 bases identical to TRBD1. Unmatched junction bases numbered 5, after V lost 6 bases and J lost 0 bases. Germline CDR1 MDHEN, CDR2 SYDVKM. This CDR3 has 15 amino acids. This CDR3 reads CASRVGTVSNQPQHF. DNA of the CDR3: TGTGCCAGCAGAGTCGGGACAGTTAGCAATCAGCCCCAGCATTTT.

The gene calls are TRBV5-1 and TRBJ2-1, with D possibly TRBD2 on 5 matching bases. V was trimmed by 4 bases and J by 9 bases, leaving 20 bases between them. This CDR3 has 15 amino acids. The germline V gene encodes CDR1 SGHRS and CDR2 YFSETQ. CDR3 sequence reads: CASSPLTGGGTEQFF. The CDR3 DNA is TGCGCCAGCAGCCCCTTAACCGGAGGTGGAACTGAGCAGTTCTTC.

The chain recombines TRBV19 with TRBJ2-4; the D is unclear. CDR1 and CDR2 (germline): LNHDA, SQIVND (reference sequence). Trimming left V 5 bases short and J 6 bases short, with 8 bases between. The CDR3 is 12 amino acids. CDR3 in amino acids: CASSPTVNIQYF. DNA of the CDR3: TGTGCCAGTAGTCCTACCGTAAACATTCAGTACTTC.

The J gene is TRBJ1-4, the V gene TRBV5-1; D gene ambiguous. The germline V gene has CDR1 SGHRS and CDR2 YFSETQ. This CDR3 is 16 amino acids long. V lost 0 bases, J lost 3 bases, and 12 bases lay in between. CDR3: CASSLEPASPNEKLFF. CDR3 DNA: TGCGCCAGCAGCTTGGAGCCGGCATCTCCTAATGAAAAACTGTTTTTT.

About this clone itself: Within the sample, other DNA sequences also encode this same CDR3. The chain uses TRBV7-9 and TRBJ1-1; D call uncertain. Germline CDR1 reads SEHNR; CDR2 reads FQNEAQ (reference sequence). The CDR3 contains 14 residues. The V gene lost 0 bases and the J gene lost 0 bases, with 5 bases spanning the gap. CDR3 protein: CASSLAQMNTEAFF. DNA of the CDR3: TGTGCCAGCAGCTTAGCACAGATGAACACTGAAGCTTTCTTT.

The genes are TRBV7-2 and TRBJ2-2, with a weak D call TRBD2 (6 bases). This CDR3 has 15 residues. The V end was cut by 5 bases, the J end by 6 bases, with 16 bases between. Germline CDR1 reads SGHTA; CDR2 reads FQGNSA. The CDR3 nucleotides read TGTGCCAGCAGCCCCAGGCGCGGGATCGCCGGGGAGCTGTTTTTT. It is translated as CASSPRRGIAGELFF.

CDR3 nucleotides: TGTGCCAGCACCATGACAGGGAACACTGAAGCTTTCTTT. Its protein product is CASTMTGNTEAFF. V usage is TRBV6-5 and J usage is TRBJ1-1; possible D gene TRBD1, 6 bases. V was trimmed by 7 bases and J by 1 base, leaving 10 bases between them. The CDR3 length is 13 residues. Germline V gives CDR1 MNHEY, CDR2 SVGAGI.

The chain joins TRBV7-6 to TRBJ2-3; 11 positions agree with TRBD2. The CDR3 totals 17 residues. Germline lookup yields CDR1 SGHVS and CDR2 FNYEAQ. Trimming cost V 5 bases and J 0 bases; bases outside gene matches: 7. This CDR3 is CASSVRTSGLSTDTQYF. The DNA of the CDR3 is TGTGCCAGCAGCGTCCGGACTAGCGGGCTTAGCACAGATACGCAGTATTTT.

The chain combines TRBV18 with TRBJ2-7; 10 bases are shared with TRBD2. Germline lookup yields CDR1 KGHSH and CDR2 LQKENI. The CDR3 is 14 residues long. Losses at the gene ends were 1 base for V and 7 bases for J; bases not matched to a gene: 4. The CDR3 protein is CASSPRSGGREQYF. In nucleotides, the CDR3 is TGTGCCAGCTCACCACGTAGCGGGGGGCGGGAGCAGTACTTC.

The J gene is TRBJ2-5, the V gene TRBV5-1; TRBD2 aligns across 12 bases. V gave up 3 bases and J gave up 0 bases; unmatched junction bases: 3. The CDR3 is made up of 16 amino acids. In germline, CDR1 is SGHRS, CDR2 YFSETQ. This CDR3 is CASSWLAGGNQETQYF. DNA for the CDR3: TGCGCCAGCAGCTGGCTAGCGGGAGGGAACCAAGAGACCCAGTACTTC.

V usage is TRBV11-2 and J usage is TRBJ1-2; D is undetermined. There are 13 residues in the CDR3. In germline, CDR1 is SGHAT, CDR2 FQNNGV. V shed 1 base and J shed 3 bases, with 6 bases lying between them. CDR3 in amino acids: CASSLAGHYGYTF. The CDR3, as DNA: TGTGCCAGCAGCTTAGCGGGCCACTATGGCTACACCTTC. Full variable domain (rest looked up from reference TRBV11-2 and TRBJ1-2): EAGVAQSPRYKIIEKRQSVAFWCNPISGHATLYWYQQILGQGPKLLIQFQNNGVVDDSQLPKDRFSAERLKGVDSTLKIQPAKLEDSAVYLCASSLAGHYGYTFGSGTRLTVV.

CDR3 sequence: CASSHSRGVYYTF. In DNA, the CDR3 is TGTGCCAGCAGTCACTCTCGGGGTGTATACTACACCTTC. The chain links TRBV28 to TRBJ1-2; unclear D gene. V shed 5 bases and J shed 10 bases, with 17 bases lying between them. CDR1 and CDR2 from the germline V gene are MDHEN and SYDVKM. CDR3 length: 13 amino acids.

The CDR3 DNA is TGTGCCAGCAGTTTCCCTTTTGCGGGGGGGAAGCGAAACATTCAGTACTTC. Residues: CASSFPFAGGKRNIQYF. The rearrangement links TRBV28 to TRBJ2-4; 9 bases fit TRBD2. Trimming took 3 bases from V and 6 from J; bases not matched to a gene: 12. The CDR3 has 17 residues. Looked up from germline, CDR1 is MDHEN and CDR2 is SYDVKM.

This rearrangement joins TRBV6-4 to TRBJ2-1; 10 bases fit TRBD2. From germline, CDR1 is MRHNA and CDR2 SNTAGT. With V trimmed by 3 bases and J by 4 bases, 6 bases remained unmatched. This CDR3 contains 16 residues. The CDR3, as DNA: TGTGCCAGCAGTGATCAGGAACTAGCGGGATACAATGAGCAGTTCTTC. Translating gives CASSDQELAGYNEQFF.

The rearrangement joins TRBV6-5 to TRBJ2-1, with a weak D call TRBD1 (7 bases). The V gene's germline CDR1 is MNHEY and CDR2 SVGAGI. There are 15 residues in the CDR3. Trimming shortened V by 6 bases and J by 9 bases, and 21 bases separated the two germline ends. CDR3 amino acids: CASSRGLGQGGEQFF. Written as DNA, the CDR3 is TGTGCCAGCAGCCGGGGACTCGGTCAGGGGGGTGAGCAGTTCTTC.

This CDR3 reads CASRVTGSYGYTF. CDR3 nucleotide sequence: TGTGCCAGCAGGGTGACAGGATCCTATGGCTACACCTTC. V and J are TRBV28 and TRBJ1-2, with D perhaps TRBD1 (6 bases). This CDR3 contains 13 residues. The germline V and J ends were trimmed by 6 bases and 4 bases, with 12 bases remaining between them. Germline CDR1 and CDR2: MDHEN and SYDVKM.

V and J are TRBV5-4 and TRBJ2-1; possibly TRBD2 for D (5 bases). Looked up from germline, CDR1 is SGHNT and CDR2 is YYREEE (reference sequence). The CDR3 contains 15 residues. V was shortened by 0 bases and J by 9 bases, with 16 bases between the two germline ends. The CDR3 nucleotides are TGTGCCAGCAGCTTGGGCGGACGGCTCAGCGGTGAGCAGTTCTTC. This encodes CASSLGGRLSGEQFF. Looking up the rest from reference TRBV5-4 and TRBJ2-1 gives the full variable domain: ETGVTQSPTHLIKTRGQQVTLRCSSQSGHNTVSWYQQALGQGPQFIFQYYREEENGRGNFPPRFSGLQFPNYSSELNVNALELDDSALYLCASSLGGRLSGEQFFGPGTRLTVL.

The chain combines TRBV27 with TRBJ1-5, with D perhaps TRBD1 (6 bases). V lost 4 bases to trimming and J lost 7 bases, with 11 bases between them. The CDR3 has 13 residues. Germline CDR1 and CDR2: MNHEY and SMNVEV (reference sequence). The CDR3 loop reads CASSSAQGQPQHF. Here the CDR3 DNA reads TGTGCCAGCAGTTCGGCACAGGGACAGCCCCAGCATTTT.

V and J are TRBV29-1 and TRBJ2-3; 8 bases line up with TRBD2. The CDR3 sequence is 12 residues long. In germline, CDR1 is SQVTM, CDR2 ANQGSEA. Trimming cost V 0 bases and J 11 bases; bases outside gene matches: 4. CDR3 sequence: CSVEEGTSRQYF. The CDR3 DNA is TGCAGCGTTGAAGAGGGGACTAGTCGGCAGTATTTT.

The chain recombines TRBV7-9 with TRBJ1-5; 9 bases fit TRBD1. The CDR3 spans 14 residues. Germline V gene sequence: CDR1 SEHNR, CDR2 FQNEAQ (reference sequence). The V segment lost 6 bases and the J segment 4 bases; nucleotides outside the gene matches: 4. The CDR3 spells CASSWTGVNQPQHF. DNA for the CDR3: TGTGCCAGCAGTTGGACAGGGGTTAATCAGCCCCAGCATTTT.

This sequence joins TRBV10-3 and TRBJ2-1; the D gene is possibly TRBD2 (6 bases). From germline, CDR1 is ENHRY and CDR2 SYGVKD. This CDR3 is built from 12 residues. Trimming shortened V by 10 bases and J by 3 bases, and 10 bases separated the two germline ends. Here the CDR3 DNA reads TGTGCCACCAGGGACTTCTACAATGAGCAGTTCTTC. It is translated as CATRDFYNEQFF.